Shown below are 17 T cell receptor beta chains from a single sample sequenced in a study of T cell repertoires in cytomegalovirus infection. MiXCR, run by TCRdb on the reads, gives a single entry per CDR3 protein. The sample consists of about 140,000 distinct CDR3 sequences, roughly 6.5% of them appearing once. Sequenced input: PBMCs. All receptors derive from a human donor in good health (CMV status not recorded). Some clones in this sample may be carry-over from other donors' samples.

This clonotype was seen more than once but under ten times. The chain joins TRBV12-3 or TRBV12-4 to TRBJ2-1; weak D call: TRBD2 (6 bases). This CDR3 comprises 17 residues. Trimming shortened V by 1 base and J by 8 bases, and 21 bases separated the two germline ends. The DNA for the CDR3 is TGTGCCAGCAGTTTAGGGGCCCCGGGACTGGCATTCGATGAGCAGTTCTTC. It yields the protein CASSLGAPGLAFDEQFF.

This clonotype occurred many times. The V call is TRBV19, the J call TRBJ2-2; no clear D gene. The CDR3 consists of 15 residues. Trimming took off 0 bases at V and 5 bases at J, with 10 bases between the two ends. Germline-derived CDR1 and CDR2 are LNHDA and SQIVND (reference sequence). The CDR3 DNA reads TGTGCCAGTAGTATAGATTGGTTGACAACCGGGGAGCTGTTTTTT. Translating gives CASSIDWLTTGELFF. The full variable domain, with the rest looked up from reference TRBV19 and TRBJ2-2, is DGGITQSPKYLFRKEGQNVTLSCEQNLNHDAMYWYRQDPGQGLRLIYYSQIVNDFQKGDIAEGYSVSREKKESFPLTVTSAQKNPTAFYLCASSIDWLTTGELFFGEGSRLTVL.

This clonotype showed up just a few times. The chain has TRBV5-1 and TRBJ2-5, with TRBD2 as a possible D gene (6 bases). This CDR3 has 15 amino acids. Per germline, CDR1 SGHRS and CDR2 YFSETQ. V was cut by 0 bases and J by 1 base, with 10 bases left in between. CDR3 region: CASSLASSAQETQYF. For the CDR3, the DNA is TGCGCCAGCAGCTTGGCTTCTAGCGCCCAAGAGACCCAGTACTTC. Based on the CDR3 plus reference TRBV5-1 and TRBJ2-5, the full variable domain is KAGVTQTPRYLIKTRGQQVTLSCSPISGHRSVSWYQQTPGQGLQFLFEYFSETQRNKGNFPGRFSGRQFSNSRSEMNVSTLELGDSALYLCASSLASSAQETQYFGPGTRLLVL.

This clonotype was observed many times. This chain uses TRBV7-8 with TRBJ2-1, with 11 bases identical to TRBD1. V was pared by 1 base and J by 7 bases, with 0 bases of the junction left unmatched. Germline CDR1 SGHVS, CDR2 FQNEAQ. The length of the CDR3 is 14 residues. The CDR3 DNA follows: TGTGCCAGCAGCTTAGGGGACAGGGGGAATGAGCAGTTCTTC. Its translation is CASSLGDRGNEQFF.

This clonotype appeared many times. This chain links TRBV18 with TRBJ1-2; D may be TRBD1 (5 bases). The ends were cut back, 3 bases at V and 6 bases at J, with 14 bases in the middle. Per germline, CDR1 KGHSH and CDR2 LQKENI. The CDR3 runs 14 residues. CDR3 DNA sequence: TGTGCCAGCTCACCGGACACAGAGGGCCATGGCTACACCTTC. As protein: CASSPDTEGHGYTF.

This clonotype was counted at least ten times. The V and J genes are TRBV7-8 and TRBJ1-5; D gene unclear. The length of the CDR3 is 20 residues. CDR1 and CDR2 (germline): SGHVS, FQNEAQ. Trimming stripped 4 bases from V and 3 bases from J, with 28 bases between. The chain's CDR3 is CASSSSGEGSSRLLNQPQHF. CDR3 coding DNA: TGTGCCAGCAGCTCGTCCGGAGAAGGGTCCAGCAGGTTGCTCAATCAGCCCCAGCATTTT.

Many counts were recorded for this clonotype. The chain carries TRBV24-1 and TRBJ2-1; no definite D call. V lost 4 bases and J lost 12, with 18 bases in between. The CDR3 runs to 14 residues. CDR1 is KGHDR, CDR2 SFDVKD, per germline. CDR3 sequence (DNA): TGTGCCACCAGTGACCCGAAAAATCGGGCCATGCAGTTCTTC. Translating it yields CATSDPKNRAMQFF.

This clonotype came up many times. This chain uses TRBV7-2 with TRBJ2-3; 9 bases align to TRBD2. The ends lost 5 bases at V and 1 base at J; junction bases unmatched: 4. The CDR3 length is 15 residues. Germline CDR1 reads SGHTA; CDR2 reads FQGNSA. The CDR3 spells CASSLGLARTDTQYF. The CDR3 coding sequence is TGTGCCAGCAGCCTGGGACTAGCACGCACAGATACGCAGTATTTT.

This clonotype was seen ten or more times. The chain carries TRBV11-2 and TRBJ2-7; the match to TRBD2 covers 16 bases. The CDR3 sequence is 16 residues long. In germline, CDR1 is SGHAT, CDR2 FQNNGV. Germline trimming cut 4 bases from V and 6 bases from J; bases unmatched to any gene: 6. The CDR3 loop reads CASSWGLAGGPGEQYF. The DNA for the CDR3 is TGTGCCAGCAGCTGGGGACTAGCGGGGGGGCCCGGCGAGCAGTACTTC.

In its sample, this clonotype was seen many times. The V gene is TRBV7-2, the J gene TRBJ1-5; the D gene is possibly TRBD1 (6 bases). Germline CDR1 is SGHTA and CDR2 is FQGNSA. The CDR3 runs 15 residues. Trimming took off 8 bases at V and 0 bases at J, with 14 bases between the two ends. The CDR3 reads CASLDRPHSNQPQHF. The DNA for the CDR3 is TGTGCCAGCCTGGACAGACCTCATAGCAATCAGCCCCAGCATTTT.

Remarks on this clonotype: Possible read error: a much larger clone is one base away. This chain uses TRBV4-1 with TRBJ2-5, with TRBD2 matching over 9 bases. Germline trimming cut 8 bases from V and 5 bases from J; bases unmatched to any gene: 9. The germline V gene encodes CDR1 MGHRA and CDR2 YSYEKL. The CDR3 covers 14 residues. CDR3 in amino acids: CASALIAGVETQYF. The CDR3 DNA follows: TGCGCCAGCGCTTTAATAGCGGGGGTGGAGACCCAGTACTTC.

The chain links TRBV5-6 to TRBJ2-3, with 10 bases that match TRBD2. Germline V CDR1 and CDR2: SGHDT, YYEEEE. V gave up 0 bases and J gave up 2 bases; unmatched junction bases: 9. The CDR3 contains 18 residues. The CDR3 nucleotides read TGTGCCAGCAGCTTGGGGCTAGCGGGGGACCTACTCACAGATACGCAGTATTTT. It codes for CASSLGLAGDLLTDTQYF.

This clonotype was picked up many times. This chain links TRBV28 with TRBJ2-7; D is possibly TRBD1 or TRBD2 (5 bases each). Trimming cost V 3 bases and J 6 bases, with 18 bases left between them. The CDR3 spans 15 residues. Germline V gene data show CDR1 as MDHEN and CDR2 as SYDVKM. CDR3 loop: CASSFRAGARGEQYF. The CDR3 DNA reads TGTGCCAGCAGTTTCAGGGCCGGGGCGAGAGGCGAGCAGTACTTC.

This clonotype came up a few times. This sequence joins TRBV2 and TRBJ2-7; D is perhaps TRBD2 (7 bases). CDR3 length: 14 residues. CDR1 and CDR2 (germline): SNHLY, FYNNEI. V lost 7 bases to trimming and J lost 5 bases, with 18 bases between them. The CDR3, as DNA: TGTGCCAGCACCGGGGGGCGGATAAAGGACGAGCAGTACTTC. This translates into CASTGGRIKDEQYF.

This clonotype was detected ten times or more. The chain employs TRBV2 and TRBJ1-1; 11 nucleotides match TRBD1. After removal of 6 bases from V and 1 base from J, the junction contained 1 base not matched to a gene. Per germline, CDR1 SNHLY and CDR2 FYNNEI. The CDR3 is made up of 14 amino acids. This chain's CDR3 is CASSGTGGNTEAFF. In DNA, the CDR3 is TGTGCCAGCAGCGGGACAGGGGGGAACACTGAAGCTTTCTTT.

With respect to this clonotype: A much larger clone differs from this one at a single base, so this may be a read error. V is TRBV7-2 and J is TRBJ2-5; possibly TRBD1 or TRBD2 for D (5 bases each). The CDR3 has 13 amino acids. Per germline, CDR1 SGHTA and CDR2 FQGNSA. The CDR3 sequence: CASSLRASGTRYF. For the CDR3, the DNA is TGTGCCAGCAGCTTAAGGGCCTCAGGGACCCGGTACTTC.

This clonotype was picked up a small number of times. The gene calls are TRBV6-6 and TRBJ1-1; 8 bases are a match to TRBD1. Trimming took 0 bases from V and 3 from J; bases not matched to a gene: 12. The germline CDR1 and CDR2 sequences are MNHNY and SVGAGI (reference sequence). This CDR3 has 18 amino acids. Here the CDR3 DNA reads TGTGCCAGCAGTTACTCGCGGGACCAGGGGGCTCTCTACACTGAAGCTTTCTTT. This translates into CASSYSRDQGALYTEAFF.